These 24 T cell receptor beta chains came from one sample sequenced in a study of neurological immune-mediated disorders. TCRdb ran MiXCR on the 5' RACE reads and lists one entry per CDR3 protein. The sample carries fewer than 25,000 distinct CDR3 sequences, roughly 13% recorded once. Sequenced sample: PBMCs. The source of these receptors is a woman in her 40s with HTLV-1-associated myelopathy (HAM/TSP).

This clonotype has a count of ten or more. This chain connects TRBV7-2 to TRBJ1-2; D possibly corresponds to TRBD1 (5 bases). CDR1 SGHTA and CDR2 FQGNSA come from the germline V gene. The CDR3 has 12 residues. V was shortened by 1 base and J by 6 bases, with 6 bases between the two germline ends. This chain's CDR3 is CASSLGGDGYTF. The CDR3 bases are TGTGCCAGCAGCTTAGGGGGGGATGGCTACACCTTC. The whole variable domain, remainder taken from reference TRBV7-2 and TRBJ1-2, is GAGVSQSPSNKVTEKGKDVELRCDPISGHTALYWYRQSLGQGLEFLIYFQGNSAPDKSGLPSDRFSAERTGGSVSTLTIQRTQQEDSAVYLCASSLGGDGYTFGSGTRLTVV.

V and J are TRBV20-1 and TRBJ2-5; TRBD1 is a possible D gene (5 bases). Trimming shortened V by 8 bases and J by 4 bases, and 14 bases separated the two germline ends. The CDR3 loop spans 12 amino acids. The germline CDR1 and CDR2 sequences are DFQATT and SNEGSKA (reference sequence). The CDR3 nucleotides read TGCAGTTCGATACAGGAAGGAGAGACCCAGTACTTC. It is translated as CSSIQEGETQYF.

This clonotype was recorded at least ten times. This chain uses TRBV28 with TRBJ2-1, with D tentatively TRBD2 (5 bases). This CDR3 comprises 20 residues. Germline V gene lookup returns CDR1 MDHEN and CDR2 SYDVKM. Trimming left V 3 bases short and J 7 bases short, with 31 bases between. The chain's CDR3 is CASSFFINPNGGPPLNEQFF. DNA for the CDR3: TGTGCCAGCAGTTTTTTCATCAACCCCAACGGCGGGCCGCCTTTGAATGAGCAGTTCTTC. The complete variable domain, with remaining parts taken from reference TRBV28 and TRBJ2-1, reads DVKVTQSSRYLVKRTGEKVFLECVQDMDHENMFWYRQDPGLGLRLIYFSYDVKMKEKGDIPEGYSVSREKKERFSLILESASTNQTSMYLCASSFFINPNGGPPLNEQFFGPGTRLTVL.

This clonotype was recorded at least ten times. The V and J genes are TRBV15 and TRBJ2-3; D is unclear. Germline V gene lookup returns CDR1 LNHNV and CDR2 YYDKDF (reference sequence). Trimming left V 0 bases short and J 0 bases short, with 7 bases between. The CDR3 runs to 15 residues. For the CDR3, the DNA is TGTGCCACCAGCAGAGAACTGCCTAGCACAGATACGCAGTATTTT. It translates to CATSRELPSTDTQYF.

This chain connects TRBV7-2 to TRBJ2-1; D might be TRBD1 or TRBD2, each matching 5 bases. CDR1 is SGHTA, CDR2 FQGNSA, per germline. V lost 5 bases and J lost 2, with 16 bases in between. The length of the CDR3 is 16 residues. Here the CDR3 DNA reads TGTGCCAGCAGCCTCATGGTAGTGGGGGCCTACAATGAGCAGTTCTTC. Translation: CASSLMVVGAYNEQFF.

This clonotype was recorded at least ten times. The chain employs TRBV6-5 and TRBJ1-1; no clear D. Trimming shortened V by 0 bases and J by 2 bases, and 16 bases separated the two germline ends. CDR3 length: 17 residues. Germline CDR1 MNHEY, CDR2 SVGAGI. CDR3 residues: CASSYSSTVYSNTEAFF. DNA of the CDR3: TGTGCCAGCAGTTACTCCTCCACGGTGTACAGTAACACTGAAGCTTTCTTT.

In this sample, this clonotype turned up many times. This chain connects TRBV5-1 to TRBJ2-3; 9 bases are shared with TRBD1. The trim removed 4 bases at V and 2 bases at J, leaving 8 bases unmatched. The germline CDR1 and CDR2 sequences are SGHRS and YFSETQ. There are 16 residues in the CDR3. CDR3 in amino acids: CASSPDRGAFTDTQYF. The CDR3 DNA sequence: TGCGCCAGCAGCCCTGACAGGGGGGCCTTCACAGATACGCAGTATTTT. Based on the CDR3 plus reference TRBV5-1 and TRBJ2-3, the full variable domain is KAGVTQTPRYLIKTRGQQVTLSCSPISGHRSVSWYQQTPGQGLQFLFEYFSETQRNKGNFPGRFSGRQFSNSRSEMNVSTLELGDSALYLCASSPDRGAFTDTQYFGPGTRLTVL.

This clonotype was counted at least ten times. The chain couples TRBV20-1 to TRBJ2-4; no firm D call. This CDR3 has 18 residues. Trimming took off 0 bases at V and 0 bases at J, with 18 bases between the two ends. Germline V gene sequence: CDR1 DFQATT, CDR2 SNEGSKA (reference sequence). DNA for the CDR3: TGCAGTGCTAGAGACAAAACAACGACTTCTGTAGCCAAAAACATTCAGTACTTC. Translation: CSARDKTTTSVAKNIQYF.

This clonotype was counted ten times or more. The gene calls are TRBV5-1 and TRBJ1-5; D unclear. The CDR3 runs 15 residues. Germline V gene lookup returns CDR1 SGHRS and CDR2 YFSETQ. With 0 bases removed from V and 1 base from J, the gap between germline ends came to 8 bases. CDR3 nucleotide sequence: TGCGCCAGCAGCTTGGAGTCAGGAAGCAATCAGCCCCAGCATTTT. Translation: CASSLESGSNQPQHF.

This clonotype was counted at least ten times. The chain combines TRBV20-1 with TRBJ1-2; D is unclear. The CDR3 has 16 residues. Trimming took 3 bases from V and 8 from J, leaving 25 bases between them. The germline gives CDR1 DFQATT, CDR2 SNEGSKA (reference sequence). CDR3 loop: CSARDAFRTSGVGYTF. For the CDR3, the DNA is TGCAGTGCTAGGGACGCATTCAGGACCAGCGGTGTAGGCTACACCTTC.

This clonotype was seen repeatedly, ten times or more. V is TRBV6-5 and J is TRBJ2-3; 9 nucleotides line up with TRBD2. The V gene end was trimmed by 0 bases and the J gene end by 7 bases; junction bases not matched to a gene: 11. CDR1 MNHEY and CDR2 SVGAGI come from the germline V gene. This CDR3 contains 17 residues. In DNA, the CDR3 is TGTGCCAGCAGTTACTCGGGGCTAGCGGGGACCAAGAATACGCAGTATTTT. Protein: CASSYSGLAGTKNTQYF.

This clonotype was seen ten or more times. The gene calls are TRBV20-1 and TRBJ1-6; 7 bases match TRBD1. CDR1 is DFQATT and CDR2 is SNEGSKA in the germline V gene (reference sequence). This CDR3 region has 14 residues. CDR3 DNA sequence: TGCAGCGCACACAGGGGCTCCTATAATTCACCCCTCCACTTT. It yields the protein CSAHRGSYNSPLHF.

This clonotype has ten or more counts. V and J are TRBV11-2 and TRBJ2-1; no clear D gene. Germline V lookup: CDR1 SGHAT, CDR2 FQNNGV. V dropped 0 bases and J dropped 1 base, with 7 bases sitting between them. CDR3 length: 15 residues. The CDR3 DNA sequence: TGTGCCAGCAGCTTAGAAGGAAATTCCTACAATGAGCAGTTCTTC. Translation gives CASSLEGNSYNEQFF.

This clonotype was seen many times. The CDR3 sequence is CASSLGGDRRSYNEQFF. CDR3 sequence (DNA): TGTGCCAGCAGTCTCGGAGGGGACAGACGCTCCTACAATGAGCAGTTCTTC. V and J are TRBV7-9 and TRBJ2-1, with D maybe TRBD1 (7 bases). CDR1 is SEHNR, CDR2 FQNEAQ, per germline (reference sequence). Trimming pared 6 bases from V and 0 bases from J, leaving 18 bases between. There are 17 residues in the CDR3.

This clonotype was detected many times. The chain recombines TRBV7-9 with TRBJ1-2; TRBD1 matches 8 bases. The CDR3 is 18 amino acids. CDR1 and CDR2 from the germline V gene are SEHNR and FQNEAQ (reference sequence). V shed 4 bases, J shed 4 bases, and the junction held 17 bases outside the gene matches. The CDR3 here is CASSSLDPARTGLYGYTF. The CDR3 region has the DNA TGTGCCAGCAGCTCCCTAGACCCAGCACGGACAGGGCTCTATGGCTACACCTTC.

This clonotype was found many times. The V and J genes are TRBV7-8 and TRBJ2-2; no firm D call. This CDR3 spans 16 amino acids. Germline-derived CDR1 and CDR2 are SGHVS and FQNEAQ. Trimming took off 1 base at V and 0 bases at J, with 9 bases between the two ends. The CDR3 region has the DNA TGTGCCAGCAGCTTAGGCCGGGCCACGAACACCGGGGAGCTGTTTTTT. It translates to CASSLGRATNTGELFF.

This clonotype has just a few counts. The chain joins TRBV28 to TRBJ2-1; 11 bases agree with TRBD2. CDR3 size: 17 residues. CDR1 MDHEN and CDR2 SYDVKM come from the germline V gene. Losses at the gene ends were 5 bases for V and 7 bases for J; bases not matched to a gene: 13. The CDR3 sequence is CASSRPGSGGVGNEQFF. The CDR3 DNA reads TGTGCCAGCAGTCGACCGGGTAGCGGGGGGGTGGGGAATGAGCAGTTCTTC.

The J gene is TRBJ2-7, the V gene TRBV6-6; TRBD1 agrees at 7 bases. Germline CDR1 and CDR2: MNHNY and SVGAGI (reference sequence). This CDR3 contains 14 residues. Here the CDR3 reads CSSSPGQLSYEQYV. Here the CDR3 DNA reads TGTTCAAGCAGCCCGGGACAGCTCTCCTACGAGCAGTACGTC.

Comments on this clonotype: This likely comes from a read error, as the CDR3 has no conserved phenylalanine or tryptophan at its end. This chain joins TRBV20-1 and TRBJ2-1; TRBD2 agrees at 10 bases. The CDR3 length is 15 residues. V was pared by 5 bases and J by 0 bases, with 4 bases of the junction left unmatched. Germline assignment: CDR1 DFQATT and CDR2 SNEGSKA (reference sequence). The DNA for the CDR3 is TGCAGTGCTGGTCTAGCGGGGGCCTCCTACAATGAGCAGTTCCTT. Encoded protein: CSAGLAGASYNEQFL.

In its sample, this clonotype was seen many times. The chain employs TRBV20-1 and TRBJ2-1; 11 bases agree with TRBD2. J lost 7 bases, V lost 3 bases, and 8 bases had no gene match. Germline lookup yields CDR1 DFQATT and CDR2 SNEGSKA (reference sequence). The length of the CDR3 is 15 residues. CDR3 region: CSASPLAGVVNEQFF. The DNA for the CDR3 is TGCAGTGCTAGTCCACTAGCGGGAGTTGTTAATGAGCAGTTCTTC.

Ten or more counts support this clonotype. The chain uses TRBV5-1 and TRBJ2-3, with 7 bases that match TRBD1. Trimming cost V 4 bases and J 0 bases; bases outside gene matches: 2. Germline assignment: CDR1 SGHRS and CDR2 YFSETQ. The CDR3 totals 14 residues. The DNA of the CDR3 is TGCGCCAGCAGCACAGGGGCTAGCACAGATACGCAGTATTTT. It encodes CASSTGASTDTQYF.

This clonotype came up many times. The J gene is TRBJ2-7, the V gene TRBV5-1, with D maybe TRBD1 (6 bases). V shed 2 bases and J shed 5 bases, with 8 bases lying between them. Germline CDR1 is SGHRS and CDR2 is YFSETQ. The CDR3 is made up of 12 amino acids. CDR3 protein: CASSFSGDEQYF. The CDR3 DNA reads TGCGCCAGCAGCTTTTCAGGGGACGAGCAGTACTTC. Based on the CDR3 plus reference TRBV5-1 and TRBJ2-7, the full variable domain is KAGVTQTPRYLIKTRGQQVTLSCSPISGHRSVSWYQQTPGQGLQFLFEYFSETQRNKGNFPGRFSGRQFSNSRSEMNVSTLELGDSALYLCASSFSGDEQYFGPGTRLTVT.

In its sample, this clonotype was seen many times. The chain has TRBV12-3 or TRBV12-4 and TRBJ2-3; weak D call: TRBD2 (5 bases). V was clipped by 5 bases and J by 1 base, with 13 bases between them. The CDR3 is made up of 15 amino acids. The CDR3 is CASSPGNGGTDTQYF. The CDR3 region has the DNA TGTGCCAGCAGTCCCGGGAATGGCGGCACAGATACGCAGTATTTT.

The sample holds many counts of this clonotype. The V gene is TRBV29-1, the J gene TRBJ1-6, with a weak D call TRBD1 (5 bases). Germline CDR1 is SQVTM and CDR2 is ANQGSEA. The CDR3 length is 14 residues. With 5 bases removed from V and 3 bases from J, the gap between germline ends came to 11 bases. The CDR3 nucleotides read TGCAGCGTTCGGAGGGACGACTATAATTCACCCCTCCACTTT. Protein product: CSVRRDDYNSPLHF.